This T cell receptor beta chain was recorded in a study of glioma-infiltrating T cells after dendritic cell vaccination. Per germline, CDR1 SGHRS and CDR2 YFSETQ. V lost 5 bases, J lost 4 bases, and 15 bases lay in between. The CDR3 loop spans 15 amino acids. Regarding time point: after dendritic cell vaccination, including at tumor progression/relapse. Fresh-frozen tumor tissue and more than two years of survival data were available for all. Up to about 2 ug genomic DNA was used for TCRB CDR3 amplification. The PCR used 60 V beta and 13 J beta primers. The table came from immunoSEQ multiplex PCR; TCRdb's copy has only in-frame clones and leaves some out. Of 90,000 to 95,000 clones listed, approximately 80% are singletons.

The source was blood, collected after dendritic cell vaccination. The chain uses TRBV5-1 and TRBJ2-2; the D gene is possibly TRBD2 (7 bases). The sequence came from a human donor with glioblastoma. The CDR3 protein is CASRIGGAFTGELFF. The CDR3 DNA follows: TGCGCCAGCAGGATTGGGGGGGCCTTCACCGGGGAGCTGTTTTTT.